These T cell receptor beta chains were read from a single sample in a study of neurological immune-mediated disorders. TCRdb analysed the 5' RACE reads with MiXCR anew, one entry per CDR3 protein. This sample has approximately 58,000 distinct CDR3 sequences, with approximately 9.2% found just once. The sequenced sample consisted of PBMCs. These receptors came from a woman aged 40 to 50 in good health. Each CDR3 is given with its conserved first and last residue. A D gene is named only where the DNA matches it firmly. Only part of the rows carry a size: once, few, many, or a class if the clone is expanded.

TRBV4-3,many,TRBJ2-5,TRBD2,CASSQDLAGGGETQYF,TGCGCCAGCAGCCAAGACCTAGCGGGAGGGGGAGAGACCCAGTACTTC
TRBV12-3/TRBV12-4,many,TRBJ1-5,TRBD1,CASSTGQGSQPQHF,TGTGCCAGCAGTACCGGACAGGGGAGTCAGCCCCAGCATTTT
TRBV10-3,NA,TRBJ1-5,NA,CAISKSGAQNQPQHF,TGTGCCATCAGTAAGTCAGGGGCACAGAATCAGCCCCAGCATTTT
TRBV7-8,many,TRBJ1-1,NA,CASSFGGAEAFF,TGTGCCAGCAGCTTCGGGGGAGCCGAAGCTTTCTTT
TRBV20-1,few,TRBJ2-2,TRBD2,CSARRLAGVGTGELFF,TGCAGTGCTAGACGGCTAGCGGGAGTGGGCACCGGGGAGCTGTTTTTT
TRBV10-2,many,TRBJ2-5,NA,CASQGNWETQYF,TGCGCCAGTCAGGGAAATTGGGAGACCCAGTACTTC
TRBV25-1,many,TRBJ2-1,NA,CASSDWNEQFF,TGTGCCAGCAGTGACTGGAATGAGCAGTTCTTC
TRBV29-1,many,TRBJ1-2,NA,CSVVGELYYGYTF,TGCAGCGTTGTGGGGGAACTGTACTATGGCTACACCTTC
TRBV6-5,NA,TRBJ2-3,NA,CASSFRLTDTQYF,TGTGCCAGCAGTTTTCGCCTCACAGATACGCAGTATTTT
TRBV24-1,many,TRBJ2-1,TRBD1,CATSDSAGGSYNEQFF,TGTGCCACCAGTGACTCTGCAGGGGGCTCCTACAATGAGCAGTTCTTC
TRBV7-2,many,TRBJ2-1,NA,CASSRQRGSLNSYNEQFF,TGTGCCAGCAGCCGACAGAGGGGGAGTCTTAACTCCTACAATGAGCAGTTCTTC
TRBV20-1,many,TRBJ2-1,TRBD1,CSARVEQGAPNEQFF,TGCAGTGCTAGAGTGGAGCAGGGGGCGCCTAATGAGCAGTTCTTC
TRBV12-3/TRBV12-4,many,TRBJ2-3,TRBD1,CASSSGTGFLYTQYF,TGTGCCAGCAGTTCCGGGACAGGGTTCCTGTATACGCAGTATTTT
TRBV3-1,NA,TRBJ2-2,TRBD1,CASSYGQGNGELFF,TGTGCCAGCAGCTACGGACAGGGGAACGGGGAGCTGTTTTTT
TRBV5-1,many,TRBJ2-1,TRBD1,CASSLEGTEDNEQFF,TGCGCCAGCAGCTTGGAGGGGACAGAAGACAATGAGCAGTTCTTC
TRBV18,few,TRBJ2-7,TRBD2,CASSLTPGTSGLIYF,TGTGCCAGCTCACTAACCCCCGGGACTAGCGGCCTCATATACTTC
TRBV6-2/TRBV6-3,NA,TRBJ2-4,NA,CASSYSMVAKNIQYF,TGTGCCAGCAGTTACTCGATGGTAGCCAAAAACATTCAGTACTTC
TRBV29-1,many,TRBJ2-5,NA,CSVGSPGAGETQYF,TGCAGCGTTGGGAGTCCGGGGGCAGGAGAGACCCAGTACTTC